The 16 T cell receptor beta chains below all came from one sample that was sequenced in a study of OX40 agonist ivuxolimab in advanced cancers. Using immunoSEQ multiplex PCR, the repertoire was profiled, and TCRdb retains in-frame clones only, with some absent. The table includes tens of thousands of clones, roughly 84% detected once. The input for sequencing was CD4+ or CD8+ T cells sorted from blood, taken in a trial of the OX40 agonist ivuxolimab. The receptors were sampled from an adult with an advanced solid tumor such as melanoma, head and neck, liver or kidney cancer.

The chain combines TRBV10-3 with TRBJ1-3, with 9 positions matching TRBD1. Germline CDR1 is ENHRY and CDR2 is SYGVKD. The V segment lost 3 bases and the J segment 0 bases; nucleotides outside the gene matches: 6. The length of the CDR3 is 17 residues. The CDR3 spells CAISEGQGRPSGNTIYF. The DNA of the CDR3 is TGTGCCATCAGTGAAGGACAGGGGCGACCCTCTGGAAACACCATATATTTT.

The V and J genes are TRBV20-1 and TRBJ1-1, with D tentatively TRBD1 (5 bases). The CDR3 runs to 11 residues. V was clipped by 4 bases and J by 9 bases, with 12 bases between them. Per germline, CDR1 DFQATT and CDR2 SNEGSKA (reference sequence). This chain's CDR3 is CSAKPGLQAFF. CDR3 sequence (DNA): TGCAGTGCTAAACCGGGACTCCAAGCTTTCTTT.

The chain has TRBV19 and TRBJ2-5; D is tentatively TRBD1 or TRBD2 (5 bases each). V shed 4 bases and J shed 5 bases, with 8 bases lying between them. The CDR3 runs to 12 residues. Germline CDR1 is LNHDA and CDR2 is SQIVND (reference sequence). This CDR3 reads CASSTGQETQYF. The CDR3 nucleotides are TGTGCCAGTAGTACGGGGCAGGAGACCCAGTACTTC. Variable domain in full (rest from reference TRBV19 and TRBJ2-5): DGGITQSPKYLFRKEGQNVTLSCEQNLNHDAMYWYRQDPGQGLRLIYYSQIVNDFQKGDIAEGYSVSREKKESFPLTVTSAQKNPTAFYLCASSTGQETQYFGPGTRLLVL.

The genes are TRBV20-1 and TRBJ2-7; no clear D. The CDR3 totals 11 residues. Germline lookup yields CDR1 DFQATT and CDR2 SNEGSKA (reference sequence). V was trimmed by 5 bases and J by 6 bases, leaving 11 bases between them. This chain's CDR3 is CSALTVGEQYF. CDR3 coding DNA: TGCAGTGCTCTTACTGTTGGCGAGCAGTACTTC.

The genes are TRBV2 and TRBJ1-4, with D perhaps matching TRBD1 (6 bases). The CDR3 spans 15 residues. Germline values: CDR1 SNHLY, CDR2 FYNNEI. V shed 3 bases and J shed 8 bases, with 16 bases lying between them. As DNA, the CDR3 is TGTGCCAGCAGTGATGGGGGGGCGGGAGAAGAAAAACTGTTTTTT. Amino acid sequence: CASSDGGAGEEKLFF. Using reference TRBV2 and TRBJ1-4 for the parts outside the CDR3, the full variable domain is EPEVTQTPSHQVTQMGQEVILRCVPISNHLYFYWYRQILGQKVEFLVSFYNNEISEKSEIFDDQFSVERPDGSNFTLKIRSTKLEDSAMYFCASSDGGAGEEKLFFGSGTQLSVL.

The chain couples TRBV28 to TRBJ2-3; perhaps TRBD2 as D (6 bases). The CDR3 length is 16 residues. With 1 base removed from V and 3 bases from J, the gap between germline ends came to 14 bases. The germline gives CDR1 MDHEN, CDR2 SYDVKM. Here the CDR3 reads CASSLFRGGSTDTQYF. The CDR3, as DNA: TGTGCCAGCAGTTTATTTCGTGGGGGGTCGACAGATACGCAGTATTTT. The full variable domain, with the rest looked up from reference TRBV28 and TRBJ2-3, is DVKVTQSSRYLVKRTGEKVFLECVQDMDHENMFWYRQDPGLGLRLIYFSYDVKMKEKGDIPEGYSVSREKKERFSLILESASTNQTSMYLCASSLFRGGSTDTQYFGPGTRLTVL.

This sequence joins TRBV6-5 and TRBJ1-5, with D possibly TRBD1 on 5 matching bases. The CDR3 is 14 amino acids. Trimming left V 4 bases short and J 0 bases short, with 7 bases between. Per germline, CDR1 MNHEY and CDR2 SVGAGI. The CDR3: CASSLGDSNQPQHF. The CDR3, as DNA: TGTGCCAGCAGTTTAGGGGATAGCAATCAGCCCCAGCATTTT.

The chain joins TRBV5-1 to TRBJ2-1; 11 positions agree with TRBD2. Germline V lookup: CDR1 SGHRS, CDR2 YFSETQ. This CDR3 has 18 amino acids. Trimming at V came to 4 bases and at J to 8 bases, leaving 17 bases not matched to a gene. CDR3 loop: CASSGTGHTSGRLDEQFF. The CDR3 nucleotides read TGCGCCAGCAGCGGGACAGGCCACACTAGCGGGAGACTGGATGAGCAGTTCTTC.

This chain links TRBV28 with TRBJ2-3, with TRBD1 matching 10 bases. CDR3 size: 16 residues. CDR1 and CDR2 from the germline V gene are MDHEN and SYDVKM. J gave up 5 bases and V 6 bases, and 11 bases lay outside the gene matches. CDR3 amino acids: CASSDPGTGAGDTQYF. The CDR3 DNA reads as TGTGCCAGCAGCGACCCAGGGACAGGGGCTGGAGATACGCAGTATTTT.

This clone appeared once. This chain links TRBV5-5 with TRBJ2-7; D possibly corresponds to TRBD1 (6 bases). Germline CDR1 reads SGHKS; CDR2 reads YYEKEE (reference sequence). The CDR3 runs 14 residues. With 3 bases removed from V and 7 bases from J, the gap between germline ends came to 17 bases. CDR3 sequence reads: CASSSPGAGREQYF. DNA of the CDR3: TGTGCCAGCAGCTCCCCAGGGGCGGGTCGGGAGCAGTACTTC.

The CDR3 here is CASSYGNFQETQYF. CDR3 nucleotides: TGTGCCAGCAGTTACGGGAATTTCCAAGAGACCCAGTACTTC. The chain couples TRBV6-5 to TRBJ2-5; no definite D call. V dropped 2 bases and J dropped 1 base, with 8 bases sitting between them. Germline V lookup: CDR1 MNHEY, CDR2 SVGAGI. There are 14 residues in the CDR3.

The V and J genes are TRBV6-5 and TRBJ2-2; D is undetermined. Trimming took off 4 bases at V and 1 base at J, with 7 bases between the two ends. Per the germline V gene, CDR1 is MNHEY and CDR2 is SVGAGI. The CDR3 has 14 amino acids. The CDR3 region is CASSSPRNTGELFF. The CDR3 DNA reads as TGTGCCAGCAGTTCCCCCAGGAACACCGGGGAGCTGTTTTTT.

The rearrangement joins TRBV28 to TRBJ1-2, with D possibly matching TRBD1 (6 bases). The length of the CDR3 is 13 residues. The germline V and J ends were trimmed by 5 bases and 5 bases, with 12 bases remaining between them. Germline CDR1 and CDR2: MDHEN and SYDVKM. The CDR3 nucleotides read TGTGCCAGCAGTCCCCAAACAGGGTATGGCTACACCTTC. Its translation: CASSPQTGYGYTF.

The V and J genes are TRBV11-3 and TRBJ2-5; 10 bases are shared with TRBD2. The closer fit of TRBJ2-7 to the DNA end suggests the J call may be wrong. The length of the CDR3 is 15 residues. Germline CDR1 is SGHNT and CDR2 is YENEEA. Here the CDR3 DNA reads TGTGCCAGCAGCTTAGTACTAGCGGGGTCTTACGAGCAGTACTTC. It translates to CASSLVLAGSYEQYF.

The rearrangement uses TRBV27 and TRBJ2-3, with D perhaps assigned TRBD1 or TRBD2 (5 bases each). V was cut by 6 bases and J by 5 bases, with 12 bases left in between. Germline lookup yields CDR1 MNHEY and CDR2 SMNVEV (reference sequence). The CDR3 totals 13 residues. CDR3 sequence reads: CASRRRDGDTQYF. Written as DNA, the CDR3 is TGTGCCAGCAGACGAAGGGACGGAGATACGCAGTATTTT.

The V gene is TRBV29-1, the J gene TRBJ1-1; tentative D call: TRBD1 (6 bases). Per germline, CDR1 SQVTM and CDR2 ANQGSEA. CDR3 length: 13 residues. V was cut by 2 bases and J by 10 bases, with 17 bases left in between. The CDR3 loop is CSVEQFRQDGAFF. CDR3 nucleotide sequence: TGCAGCGTTGAACAGTTTAGACAGGATGGAGCTTTCTTT. The variable domain in full, with the rest retrieved from reference TRBV29-1 and TRBJ1-1, is SAVISQKPSRDICQRGTSLTIQCQVDSQVTMMFWYRQQPGQSLTLIATANQGSEATYESGFVIDKFPISRPNLTFSTLTVSNMSPEDSSIYLCSVEQFRQDGAFFGQGTRLTVV.